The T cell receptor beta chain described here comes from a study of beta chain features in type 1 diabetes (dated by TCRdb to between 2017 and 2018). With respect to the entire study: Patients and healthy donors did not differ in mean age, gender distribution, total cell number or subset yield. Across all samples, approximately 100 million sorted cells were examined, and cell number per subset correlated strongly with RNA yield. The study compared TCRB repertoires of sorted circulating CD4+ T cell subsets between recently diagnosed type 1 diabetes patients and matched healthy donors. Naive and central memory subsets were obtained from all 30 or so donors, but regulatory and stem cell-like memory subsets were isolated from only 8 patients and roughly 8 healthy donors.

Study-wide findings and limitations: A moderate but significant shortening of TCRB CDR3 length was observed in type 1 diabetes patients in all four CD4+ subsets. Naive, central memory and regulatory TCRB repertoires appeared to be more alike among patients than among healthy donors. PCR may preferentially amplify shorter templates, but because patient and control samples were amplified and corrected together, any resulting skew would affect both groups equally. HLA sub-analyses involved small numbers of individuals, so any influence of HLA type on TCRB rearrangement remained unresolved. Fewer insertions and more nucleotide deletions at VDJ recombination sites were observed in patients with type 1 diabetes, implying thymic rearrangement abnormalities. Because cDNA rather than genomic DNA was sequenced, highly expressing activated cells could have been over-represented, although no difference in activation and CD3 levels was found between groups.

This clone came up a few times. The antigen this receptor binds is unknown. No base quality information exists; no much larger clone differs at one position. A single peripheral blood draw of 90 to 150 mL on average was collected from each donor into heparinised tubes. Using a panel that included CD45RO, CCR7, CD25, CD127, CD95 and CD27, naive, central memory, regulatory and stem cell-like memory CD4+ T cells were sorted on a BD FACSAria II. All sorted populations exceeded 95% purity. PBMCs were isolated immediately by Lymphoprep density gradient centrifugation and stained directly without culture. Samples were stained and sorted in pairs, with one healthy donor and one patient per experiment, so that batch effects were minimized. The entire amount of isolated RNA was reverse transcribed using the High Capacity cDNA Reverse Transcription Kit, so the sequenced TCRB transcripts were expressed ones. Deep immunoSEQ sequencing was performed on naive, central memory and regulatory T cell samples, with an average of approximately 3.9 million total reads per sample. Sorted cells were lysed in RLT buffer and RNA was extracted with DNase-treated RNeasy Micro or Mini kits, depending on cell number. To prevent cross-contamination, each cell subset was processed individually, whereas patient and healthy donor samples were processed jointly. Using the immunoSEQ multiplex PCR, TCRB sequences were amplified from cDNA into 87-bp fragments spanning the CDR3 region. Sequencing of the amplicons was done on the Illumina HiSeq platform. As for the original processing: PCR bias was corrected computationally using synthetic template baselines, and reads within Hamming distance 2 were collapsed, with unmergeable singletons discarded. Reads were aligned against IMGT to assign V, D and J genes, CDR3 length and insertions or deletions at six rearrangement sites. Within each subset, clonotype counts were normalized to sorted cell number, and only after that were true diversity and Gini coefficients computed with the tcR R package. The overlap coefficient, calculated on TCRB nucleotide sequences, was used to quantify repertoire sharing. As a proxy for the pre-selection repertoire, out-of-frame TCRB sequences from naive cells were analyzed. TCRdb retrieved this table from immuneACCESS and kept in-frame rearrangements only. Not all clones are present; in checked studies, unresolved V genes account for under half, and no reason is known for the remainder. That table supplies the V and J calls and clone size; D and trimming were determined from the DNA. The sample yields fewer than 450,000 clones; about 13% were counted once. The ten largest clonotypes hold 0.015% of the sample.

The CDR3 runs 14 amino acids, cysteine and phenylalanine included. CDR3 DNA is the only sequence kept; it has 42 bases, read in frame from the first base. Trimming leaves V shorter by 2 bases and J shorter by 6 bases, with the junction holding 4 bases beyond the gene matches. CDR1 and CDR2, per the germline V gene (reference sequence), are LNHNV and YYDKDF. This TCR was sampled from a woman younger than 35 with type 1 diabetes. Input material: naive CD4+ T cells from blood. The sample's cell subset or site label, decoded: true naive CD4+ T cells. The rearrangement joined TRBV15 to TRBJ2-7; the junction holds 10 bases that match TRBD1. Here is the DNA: TGTGCCACCAGCAGACCGGGACAGGGGTTCGAGCAGTACTTC. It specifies CATSRPGQGFEQYF. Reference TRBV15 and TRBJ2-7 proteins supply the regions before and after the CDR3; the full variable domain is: DAMVIQNPRYQVTQFGKPVTLSCSQTLNHNVMYWYQQKSSQAPKLLFHYYDKDFNNEADTPDNFQSRRPNTSFCFLDIRSPGLGDTAMYLCATSRPGQGFEQYFGPGTRLTVT.